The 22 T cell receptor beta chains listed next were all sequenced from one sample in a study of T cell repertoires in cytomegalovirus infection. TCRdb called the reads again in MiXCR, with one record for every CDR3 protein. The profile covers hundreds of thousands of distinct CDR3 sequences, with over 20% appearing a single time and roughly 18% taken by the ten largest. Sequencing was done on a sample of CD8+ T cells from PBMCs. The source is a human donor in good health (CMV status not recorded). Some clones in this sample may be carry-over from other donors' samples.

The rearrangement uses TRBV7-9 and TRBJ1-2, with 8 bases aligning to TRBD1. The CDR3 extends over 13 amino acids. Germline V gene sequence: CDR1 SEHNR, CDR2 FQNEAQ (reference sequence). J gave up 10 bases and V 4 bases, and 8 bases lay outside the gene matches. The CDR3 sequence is CASSSQGDPVYTF. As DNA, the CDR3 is TGTGCCAGCAGCTCACAGGGGGATCCGGTCTACACCTTC.

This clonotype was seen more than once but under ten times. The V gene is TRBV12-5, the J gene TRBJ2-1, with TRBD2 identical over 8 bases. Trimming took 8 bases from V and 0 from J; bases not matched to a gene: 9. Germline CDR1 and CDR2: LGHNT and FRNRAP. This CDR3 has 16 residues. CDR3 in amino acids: CASLGGGTISYNEQFF. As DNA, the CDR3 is TGTGCTAGTTTAGGCGGGGGGACGATCTCCTACAATGAGCAGTTCTTC. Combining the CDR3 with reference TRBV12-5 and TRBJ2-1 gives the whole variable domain DARVTQTPRHKVTEMGQEVTMRCQPILGHNTVFWYRQTMMQGLELLAYFRNRAPLDDSGMPKDRFSAEMPDATLATLKIQPSEPRDSAVYFCASLGGGTISYNEQFFGPGTRLTVL.

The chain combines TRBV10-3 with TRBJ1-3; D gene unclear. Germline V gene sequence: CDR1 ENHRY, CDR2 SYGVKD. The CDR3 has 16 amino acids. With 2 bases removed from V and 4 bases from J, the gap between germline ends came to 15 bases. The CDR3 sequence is CAISEGGKTPGNTIYF. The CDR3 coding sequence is TGTGCCATCAGTGAGGGCGGGAAGACCCCCGGAAACACCATATATTTT.

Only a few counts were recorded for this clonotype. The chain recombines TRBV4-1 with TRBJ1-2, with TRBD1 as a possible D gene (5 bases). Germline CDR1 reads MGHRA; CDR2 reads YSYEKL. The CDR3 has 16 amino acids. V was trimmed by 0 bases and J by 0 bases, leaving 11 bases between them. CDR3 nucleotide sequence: TGCGCCAGCAGCCAAGATCTGACAGCCTCTAACTATGGCTACACCTTC. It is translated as CASSQDLTASNYGYTF.

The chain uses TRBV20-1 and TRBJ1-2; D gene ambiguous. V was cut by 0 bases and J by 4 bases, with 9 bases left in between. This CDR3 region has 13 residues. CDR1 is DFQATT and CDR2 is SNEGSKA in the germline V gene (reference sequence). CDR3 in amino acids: CSARDLGLYGYTF. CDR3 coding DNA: TGCAGTGCTAGAGATTTAGGACTCTATGGCTACACCTTC.

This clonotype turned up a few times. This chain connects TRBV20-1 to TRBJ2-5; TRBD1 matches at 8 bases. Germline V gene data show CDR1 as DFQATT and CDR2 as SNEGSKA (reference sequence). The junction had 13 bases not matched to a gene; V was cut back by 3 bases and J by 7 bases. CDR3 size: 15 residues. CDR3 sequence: CSASGAGGALATQYF. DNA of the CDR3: TGCAGTGCTAGTGGGGCAGGGGGCGCTTTAGCGACCCAGTACTTC.

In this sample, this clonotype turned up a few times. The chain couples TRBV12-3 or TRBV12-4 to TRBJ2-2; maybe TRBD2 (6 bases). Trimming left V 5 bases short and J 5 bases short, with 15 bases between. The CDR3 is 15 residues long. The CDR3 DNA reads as TGTGCCAGCAGTCCGGCGGGGCGTACTACCGGGGAGCTGTTTTTT. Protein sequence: CASSPAGRTTGELFF.

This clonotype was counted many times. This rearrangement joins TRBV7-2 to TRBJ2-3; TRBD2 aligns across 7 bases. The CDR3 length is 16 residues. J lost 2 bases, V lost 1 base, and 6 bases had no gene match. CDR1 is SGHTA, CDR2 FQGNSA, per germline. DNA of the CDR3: TGTGCCAGCAGCTTAGAAGCGGGGATTCACACAGATACGCAGTATTTT. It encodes CASSLEAGIHTDTQYF.

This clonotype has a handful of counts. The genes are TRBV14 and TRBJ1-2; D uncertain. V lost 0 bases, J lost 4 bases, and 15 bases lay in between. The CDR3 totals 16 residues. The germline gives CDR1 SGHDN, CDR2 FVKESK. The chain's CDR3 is CASSQEIFSGIYGYTF. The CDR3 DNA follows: TGTGCCAGCAGCCAAGAGATTTTTAGCGGAATCTATGGCTACACCTTC.

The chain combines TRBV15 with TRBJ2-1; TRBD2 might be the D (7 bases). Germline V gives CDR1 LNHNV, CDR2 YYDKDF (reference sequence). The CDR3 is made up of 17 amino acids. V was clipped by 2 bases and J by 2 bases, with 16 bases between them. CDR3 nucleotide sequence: TGTGCCACCAGCAGATGGAGGGGGGAGGGTCCCTACAATGAGCAGTTCTTC. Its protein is CATSRWRGEGPYNEQFF.

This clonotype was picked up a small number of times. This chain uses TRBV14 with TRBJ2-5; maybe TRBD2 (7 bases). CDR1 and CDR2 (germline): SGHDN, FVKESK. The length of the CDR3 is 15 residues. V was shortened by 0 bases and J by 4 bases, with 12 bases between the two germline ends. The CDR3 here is CASSQDRRGAETQYF. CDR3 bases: TGTGCCAGCAGCCAAGATCGTCGGGGGGCAGAGACCCAGTACTTC.

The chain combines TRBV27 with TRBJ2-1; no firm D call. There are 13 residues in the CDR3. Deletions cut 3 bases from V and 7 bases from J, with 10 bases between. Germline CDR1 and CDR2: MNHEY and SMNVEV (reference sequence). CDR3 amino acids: CASSLILGNEQFF. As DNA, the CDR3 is TGTGCCAGCAGTTTGATTTTGGGAAATGAGCAGTTCTTC.

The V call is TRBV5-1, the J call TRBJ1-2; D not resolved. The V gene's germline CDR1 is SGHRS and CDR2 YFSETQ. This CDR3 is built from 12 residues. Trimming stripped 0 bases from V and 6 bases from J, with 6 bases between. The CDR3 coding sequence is TGCGCCAGCAGCTTGGCTAAGGATGGCTACACCTTC. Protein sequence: CASSLAKDGYTF.

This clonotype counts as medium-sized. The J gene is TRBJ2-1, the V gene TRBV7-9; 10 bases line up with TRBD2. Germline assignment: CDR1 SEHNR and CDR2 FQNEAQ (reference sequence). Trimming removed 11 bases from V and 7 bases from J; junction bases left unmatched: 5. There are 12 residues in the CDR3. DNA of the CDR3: TGTGCCTGGACAGCGGGGGGGAATGAGCAGTTCTTC. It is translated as CAWTAGGNEQFF.

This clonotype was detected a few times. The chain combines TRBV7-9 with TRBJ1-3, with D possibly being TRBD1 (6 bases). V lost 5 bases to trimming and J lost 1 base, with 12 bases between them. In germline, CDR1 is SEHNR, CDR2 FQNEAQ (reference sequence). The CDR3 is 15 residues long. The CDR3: CASSLGGASGNTIYF. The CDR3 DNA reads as TGTGCCAGCAGCCTAGGGGGGGCATCTGGAAACACCATATATTTT.

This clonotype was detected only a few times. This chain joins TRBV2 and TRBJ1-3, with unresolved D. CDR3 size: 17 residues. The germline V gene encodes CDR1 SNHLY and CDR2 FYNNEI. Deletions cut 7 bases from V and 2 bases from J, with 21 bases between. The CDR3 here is CASKRETLVGAGNTIYF. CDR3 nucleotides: TGTGCCAGCAAAAGAGAGACCCTTGTGGGAGCTGGAAACACCATATATTTT.

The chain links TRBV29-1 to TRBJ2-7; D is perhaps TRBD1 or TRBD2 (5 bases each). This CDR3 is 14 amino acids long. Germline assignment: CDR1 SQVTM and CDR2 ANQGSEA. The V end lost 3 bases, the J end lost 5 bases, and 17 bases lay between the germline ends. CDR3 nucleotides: TGCAGCGTTGAGGTCGGGAAGCAGGGAAACGAGCAGTACTTC. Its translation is CSVEVGKQGNEQYF.

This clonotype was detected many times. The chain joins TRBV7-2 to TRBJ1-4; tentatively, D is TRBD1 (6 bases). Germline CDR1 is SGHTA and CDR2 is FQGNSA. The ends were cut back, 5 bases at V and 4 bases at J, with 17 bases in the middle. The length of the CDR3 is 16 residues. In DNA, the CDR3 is TGTGCCAGCAGCCCGCAGTTTGACAGGCGTAATGAAAAACTGTTTTTT. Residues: CASSPQFDRRNEKLFF.

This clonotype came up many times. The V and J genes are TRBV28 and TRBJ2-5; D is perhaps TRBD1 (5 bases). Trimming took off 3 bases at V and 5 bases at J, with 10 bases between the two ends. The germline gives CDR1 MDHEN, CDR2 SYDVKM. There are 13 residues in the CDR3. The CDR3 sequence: CASSFSGWETQYF. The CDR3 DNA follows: TGTGCCAGCAGTTTCTCAGGGTGGGAGACCCAGTACTTC.

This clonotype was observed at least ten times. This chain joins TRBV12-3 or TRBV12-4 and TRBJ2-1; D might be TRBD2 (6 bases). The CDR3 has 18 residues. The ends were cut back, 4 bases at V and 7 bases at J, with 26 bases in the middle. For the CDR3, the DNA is TGTGCCAGCAGTTCCCACGGGACTGATCTCTCTTTCGTGAATGAGCAGTTCTTC. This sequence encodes CASSSHGTDLSFVNEQFF.

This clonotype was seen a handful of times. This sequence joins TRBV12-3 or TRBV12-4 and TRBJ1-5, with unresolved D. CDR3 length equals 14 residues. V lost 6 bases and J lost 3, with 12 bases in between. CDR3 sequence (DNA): TGTGCCAGCAGCCCGAAACCGCCCAATCAGCCCCAGCATTTT. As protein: CASSPKPPNQPQHF.

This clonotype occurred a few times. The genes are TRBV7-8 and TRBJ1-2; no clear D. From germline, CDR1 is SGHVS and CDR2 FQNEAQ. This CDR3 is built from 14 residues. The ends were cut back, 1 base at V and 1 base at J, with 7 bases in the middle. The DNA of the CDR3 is TGTGCCAGCAGCTTAGGGCGCAGTAACTATGGCTACACCTTC. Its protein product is CASSLGRSNYGYTF.